This passage covers 11 T cell receptor beta chains from one sample sequenced in a study of blood T cell repertoires in COVID-19. Some clones are missing from TCRdb's copy, which holds only in-frame ones; the method was immunoSEQ multiplex PCR. The data hold about 99,000 clones, with nearly 90% observed a single time. Sequencing was performed on peripheral blood. All receptors derive from a man in his fifties in a cohort sampled during active COVID-19.

The V call is TRBV7-2, the J call TRBJ2-1; 7 nucleotides align to TRBD2. The V and J ends lost 3 bases and 4 bases, in that order; junction bases with no gene match: 6. Germline values: CDR1 SGHTA, CDR2 FQGNSA. CDR3 size: 15 residues. In DNA, the CDR3 is TGTGCCAGCAGCTTGTCGGGGGGATCGTACAATGAGCAGTTCTTC. This encodes CASSLSGGSYNEQFF. The variable domain in full, with the rest retrieved from reference TRBV7-2 and TRBJ2-1, is GAGVSQSPSNKVTEKGKDVELRCDPISGHTALYWYRQSLGQGLEFLIYFQGNSAPDKSGLPSDRFSAERTGGSVSTLTIQRTQQEDSAVYLCASSLSGGSYNEQFFGPGTRLTVL.

This clone appeared a single time. V usage is TRBV7-8 and J usage is TRBJ1-3; TRBD1 matches 9 bases. The CDR3 totals 18 residues. V was clipped by 2 bases and J by 2 bases; unmatched bases: 10. Germline assignment: CDR1 SGHVS and CDR2 FQNEAQ. CDR3 nucleotides: TGTGCCAGCAGCTTACCCGGGACAGGGAGCTCAGCTGGAAACACCATATATTTT. Its protein is CASSLPGTGSSAGNTIYF.

This clone was counted once. This chain connects TRBV7-9 to TRBJ2-5; 7 nucleotides align to TRBD1. The ends lost 4 bases at V and 4 bases at J; junction bases unmatched: 6. Germline V gene sequence: CDR1 SEHNR, CDR2 FQNEAQ (reference sequence). This CDR3 region has 14 residues. CDR3 amino acids: CASSSRQGPETQYF. The DNA of the CDR3 is TGTGCCAGCAGCTCCAGACAGGGCCCAGAGACCCAGTACTTC.

V usage is TRBV6-2 or TRBV6-3 and J usage is TRBJ1-1; perhaps TRBD1 as D (5 bases). Trimming took off 5 bases at V and 6 bases at J, with 13 bases between the two ends. The CDR3 sequence is 13 residues long. Germline CDR1 reads MNHEY; CDR2 reads SVGEGT. The CDR3 region is CASSGAGYAEAFF. CDR3 sequence (DNA): TGTGCCAGCAGTGGGGCTGGTTACGCTGAAGCTTTCTTT.

The chain employs TRBV19 and TRBJ2-3, with 10 bases lining up with TRBD1. From germline, CDR1 is LNHDA and CDR2 SQIVND (reference sequence). The CDR3 runs 14 residues. With V trimmed by 7 bases and J by 3 bases, 4 bases remained unmatched. Written as DNA, the CDR3 is TGTGCCAGTAAGGCGGGACAGGGGACAGATACGCAGTATTTT. Protein product: CASKAGQGTDTQYF. The complete variable domain, with remaining parts taken from reference TRBV19 and TRBJ2-3, reads DGGITQSPKYLFRKEGQNVTLSCEQNLNHDAMYWYRQDPGQGLRLIYYSQIVNDFQKGDIAEGYSVSREKKESFPLTVTSAQKNPTAFYLCASKAGQGTDTQYFGPGTRLTVL.

V usage is TRBV11-3 and J usage is TRBJ2-7, with D possibly TRBD2 on 6 matching bases. Germline CDR1 SGHNT, CDR2 YENEEA. The CDR3 sequence is 16 residues long. Trimming shortened V by 5 bases and J by 9 bases, and 26 bases separated the two germline ends. The CDR3, as DNA: TGTGCCAGCAGCGGGGGGTCGGGGGTTATTTCGAATGTGCAGTACTTC. It yields the protein CASSGGSGVISNVQYF. The full variable domain, with the rest looked up from reference TRBV11-3 and TRBJ2-7, is EAGVVQSPRYKIIEKKQPVAFWCNPISGHNTLYWYLQNLGQGPELLIRYENEEAVDDSQLPKDRFSAERLKGVDSTLKIQPAELGDSAVYLCASSGGSGVISNVQYFGPGTRLTVT.

This chain uses TRBV3-1 (or the pseudogene TRBV3-2) with TRBJ1-5; 9 bases line up with TRBD1. Germline V gene sequence: CDR1 LGHDT, CDR2 YNNKEL (reference sequence). The V gene end was trimmed by 3 bases and the J gene end by 9 bases; junction bases not matched to a gene: 6. The CDR3 sequence is 14 residues long. CDR3 sequence reads: CASSQDRGAGPQHF. The CDR3 nucleotides are TGTGCCAGCAGCCAGGACAGGGGAGCGGGGCCCCAGCATTTT.

There are a few counts of this clone. The CDR3: CASNSLGGPNYGYTF. CDR3 DNA: TGTGCCAGCAATTCTCTCGGGGGACCTAACTATGGCTACACCTTC. The genes are TRBV6-5 and TRBJ1-2, with D perhaps matching TRBD1 (5 bases). Germline CDR1 MNHEY, CDR2 SVGAGI. The CDR3 runs to 15 residues. Trimming took off 7 bases at V and 0 bases at J, with 15 bases between the two ends.

This chain connects TRBV7-2 to TRBJ2-1; 10 bases are a match to TRBD1. Germline assignment: CDR1 SGHTA and CDR2 FQGNSA. The V segment lost 5 bases and the J segment 6 bases; nucleotides outside the gene matches: 7. CDR3 length: 15 amino acids. The CDR3 protein is CASSAGTGAINEQFF. DNA for the CDR3: TGTGCCAGCAGCGCCGGGACAGGGGCGATCAATGAGCAGTTCTTC.

V usage is TRBV5-6 and J usage is TRBJ1-3; D not certain. The CDR3 covers 15 residues. V lost 3 bases and J lost 1, with 11 bases in between. Per the germline V gene, CDR1 is SGHDT and CDR2 is YYEEEE. Here the CDR3 reads CASSSSSGSGNTIYF. The CDR3 nucleotides read TGTGCCAGCAGCTCCAGTTCGGGGTCTGGAAACACCATATATTTT. Together with reference TRBV5-6 and TRBJ1-3, the CDR3 gives the full variable domain: DAGVTQSPTHLIKTRGQQVTLRCSPKSGHDTVSWYQQALGQGPQFIFQYYEEEERQRGNFPDRFSGHQFPNYSSELNVNALLLGDSALYLCASSSSSGSGNTIYFGEGSWLTVV.

This chain uses TRBV6-5 with TRBJ2-5; TRBD2 matches at 10 bases. This CDR3 region has 14 residues. Losses at the gene ends were 11 bases for V and 5 bases for J; bases not matched to a gene: 11. The germline gives CDR1 MNHEY, CDR2 SVGAGI. The CDR3 protein is CAGNIAGGGETQYF. The CDR3 nucleotides read TGTGCCGGCAATATAGCGGGGGGAGGGGAGACCCAGTACTTC.